This T cell receptor (beta chain) was documented in a study of T cell changes during pregnancy in multiple sclerosis. Sequenced by immunoSEQ multiplex PCR; TCRdb stores in-frame clones only, minus some. The sample holds some 80,000 clones, approximately 88% seen once. The germline V gene encodes CDR1 SGHTA and CDR2 FQGNSA. The CDR3 has 12 amino acids. The germline V and J ends were trimmed by 5 bases and 10 bases, with 12 bases remaining between them. This sequence joins TRBV7-2 and TRBJ2-1; D unclear. The material was peripheral blood, obtained in the first trimester of pregnancy. This TCR was sampled from a female donor in good health, enrolled as a control in a pregnancy study. The CDR3 is CASSEDLLEQFF. The CDR3, as DNA: TGTGCCAGCAGCGAAGACTTGTTAGAGCAGTTCTTC.